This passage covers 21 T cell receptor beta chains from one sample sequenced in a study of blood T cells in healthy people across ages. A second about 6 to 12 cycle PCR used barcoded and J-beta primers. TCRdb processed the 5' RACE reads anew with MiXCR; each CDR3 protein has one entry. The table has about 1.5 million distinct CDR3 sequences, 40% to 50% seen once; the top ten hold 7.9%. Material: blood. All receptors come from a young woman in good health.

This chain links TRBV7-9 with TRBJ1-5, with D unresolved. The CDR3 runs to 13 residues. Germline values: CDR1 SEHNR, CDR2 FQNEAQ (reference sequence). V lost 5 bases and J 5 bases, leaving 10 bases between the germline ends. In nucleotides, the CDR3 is TGTGCCAGCAGCGATCGGAGCGATCAGCCCCAGCATTTT. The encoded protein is CASSDRSDQPQHF.

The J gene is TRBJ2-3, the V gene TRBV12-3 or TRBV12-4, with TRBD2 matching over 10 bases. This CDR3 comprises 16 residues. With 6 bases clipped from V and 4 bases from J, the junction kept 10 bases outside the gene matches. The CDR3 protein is CASSFTPLAGADTQYF. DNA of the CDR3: TGTGCCAGCAGCTTCACCCCTCTAGCGGGAGCAGATACGCAGTATTTT.

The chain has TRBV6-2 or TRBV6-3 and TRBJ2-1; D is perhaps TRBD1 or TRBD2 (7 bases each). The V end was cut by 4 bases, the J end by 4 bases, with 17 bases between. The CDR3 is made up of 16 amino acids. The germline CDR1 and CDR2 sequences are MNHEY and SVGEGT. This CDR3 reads CASSWPTGREYNEQFF. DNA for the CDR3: TGTGCCAGCAGTTGGCCGACAGGGCGGGAGTACAATGAGCAGTTCTTC.

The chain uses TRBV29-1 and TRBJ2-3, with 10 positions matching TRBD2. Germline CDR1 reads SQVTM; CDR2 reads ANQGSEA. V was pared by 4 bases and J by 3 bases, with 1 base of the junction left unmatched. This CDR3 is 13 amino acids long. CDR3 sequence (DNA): TGCAGCGTTGGAGCGGGGGGGACAGATACGCAGTATTTT. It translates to CSVGAGGTDTQYF.

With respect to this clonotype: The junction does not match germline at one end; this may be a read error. The CDR3 DNA follows: TGTGCCAGCAGTTTATCGTGGCTTCCAGATACGCGGTATTTT. This gives the protein CASSLSWLPDTRYF. The chain recombines TRBV27 with TRBJ2-3; D is undetermined. The germline V gene has CDR1 MNHEY and CDR2 SMNVEV (reference sequence). The CDR3 totals 14 residues.

CDR3 DNA: TGCGCCAGCAGCTTGGTCGGGGCAACGGGCACTGAAGCTTTCTTT. Its translation: CASSLVGATGTEAFF. The rearrangement joins TRBV5-1 to TRBJ1-1, with a possible D match to TRBD1 (5 bases). Germline assignment: CDR1 SGHRS and CDR2 YFSETQ. This CDR3 is built from 15 residues. Trimming took off 0 bases at V and 4 bases at J, with 13 bases between the two ends.

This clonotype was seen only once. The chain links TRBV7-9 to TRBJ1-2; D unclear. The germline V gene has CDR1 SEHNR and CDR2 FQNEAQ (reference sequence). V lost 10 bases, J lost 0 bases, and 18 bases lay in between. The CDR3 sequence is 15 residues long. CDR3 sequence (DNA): TGTGCCAACTCTCTCGAGGGAGGATCTAACTATGGCTACACCTTC. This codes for CANSLEGGSNYGYTF.

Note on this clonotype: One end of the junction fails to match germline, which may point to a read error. The CDR3 DNA reads as TGCAACGTTGGACAGTTAAGCTCCTACGAGCAGTACTTC. This encodes CNVGQLSSYEQYF. The chain joins TRBV29-1 to TRBJ2-7; tentative D call: TRBD1 (6 bases). Germline V gene lookup returns CDR1 SQVTM and CDR2 ANQGSEA. CDR3 length: 13 amino acids.

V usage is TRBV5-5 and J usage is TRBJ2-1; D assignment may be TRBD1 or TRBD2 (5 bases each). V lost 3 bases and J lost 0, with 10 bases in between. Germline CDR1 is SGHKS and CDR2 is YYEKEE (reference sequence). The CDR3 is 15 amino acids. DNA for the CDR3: TGTGCCAGCAGCTGGGACCCCCACTCCTACAATGAGCAGTTCTTC. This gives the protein CASSWDPHSYNEQFF.

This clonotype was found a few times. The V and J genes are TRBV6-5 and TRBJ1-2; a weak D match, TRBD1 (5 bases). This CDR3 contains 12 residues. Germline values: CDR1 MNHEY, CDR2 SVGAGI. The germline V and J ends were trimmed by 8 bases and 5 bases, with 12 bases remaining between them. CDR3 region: CASRDPGYGYTF. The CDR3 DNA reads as TGTGCCAGCCGGGACCCTGGGTATGGCTACACCTTC.

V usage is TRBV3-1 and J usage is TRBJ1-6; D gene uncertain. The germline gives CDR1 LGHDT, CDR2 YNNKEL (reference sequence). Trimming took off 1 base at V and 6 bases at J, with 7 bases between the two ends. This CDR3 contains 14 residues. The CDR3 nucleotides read TGTGCCAGCAGCCAAGGGGAGGCTAATTCACCCCTCCACTTT. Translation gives CASSQGEANSPLHF.

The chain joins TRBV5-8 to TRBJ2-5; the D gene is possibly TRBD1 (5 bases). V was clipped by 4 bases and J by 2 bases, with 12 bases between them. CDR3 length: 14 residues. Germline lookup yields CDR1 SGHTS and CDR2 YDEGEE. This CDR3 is CASSALTVQETQYF. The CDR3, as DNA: TGTGCCAGCAGCGCTCTGACAGTACAAGAGACCCAGTACTTC.

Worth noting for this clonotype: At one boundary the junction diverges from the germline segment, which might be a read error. The CDR3 DNA reads TGTGCCAGCCCACCCAGGACAGGGGAAGAGACCCAGTACTTC. Protein product: CASPPRTGEETQYF. The genes are TRBV18 and TRBJ2-5, with 9 positions matching TRBD1. This CDR3 is built from 14 residues. The germline V gene has CDR1 KGHSH and CDR2 LQKENI.

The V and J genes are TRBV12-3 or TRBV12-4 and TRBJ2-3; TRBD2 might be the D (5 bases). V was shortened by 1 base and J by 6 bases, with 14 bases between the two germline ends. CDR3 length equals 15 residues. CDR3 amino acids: CASSLGLTLADTQYF. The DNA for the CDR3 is TGTGCCAGCAGTTTAGGGCTTACCTTAGCGGATACGCAGTATTTT.

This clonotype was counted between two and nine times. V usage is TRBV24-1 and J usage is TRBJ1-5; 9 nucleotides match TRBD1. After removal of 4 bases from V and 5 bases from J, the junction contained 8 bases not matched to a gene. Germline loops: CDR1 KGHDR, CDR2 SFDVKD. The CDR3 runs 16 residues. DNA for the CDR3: TGTGCCACCAGTGACCCGGGACAGGGAGGCGATCAGCCCCAGCATTTT. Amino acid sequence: CATSDPGQGGDQPQHF.

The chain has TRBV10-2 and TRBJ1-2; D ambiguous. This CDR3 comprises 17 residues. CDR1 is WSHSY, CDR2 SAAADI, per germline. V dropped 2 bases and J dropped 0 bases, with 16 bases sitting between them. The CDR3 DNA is TGCGCCAGCAGTGAGAGTTGGTCGGGCAGACCTAACTATGGCTACACCTTC. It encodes CASSESWSGRPNYGYTF.

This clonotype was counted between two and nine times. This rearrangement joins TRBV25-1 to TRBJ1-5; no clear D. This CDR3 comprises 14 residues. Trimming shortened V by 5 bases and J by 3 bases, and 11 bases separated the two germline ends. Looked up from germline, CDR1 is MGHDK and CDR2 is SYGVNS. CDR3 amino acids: CASSFGEFNQPQHF. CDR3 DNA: TGTGCCAGCAGTTTTGGGGAGTTCAATCAGCCCCAGCATTTT.

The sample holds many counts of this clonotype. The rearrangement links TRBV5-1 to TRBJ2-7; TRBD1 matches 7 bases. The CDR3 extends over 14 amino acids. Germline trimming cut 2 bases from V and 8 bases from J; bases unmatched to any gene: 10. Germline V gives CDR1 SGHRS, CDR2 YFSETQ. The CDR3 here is CASSLSGTEKQQYF. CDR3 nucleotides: TGCGCCAGCAGCTTATCCGGGACAGAGAAGCAGCAGTACTTC.

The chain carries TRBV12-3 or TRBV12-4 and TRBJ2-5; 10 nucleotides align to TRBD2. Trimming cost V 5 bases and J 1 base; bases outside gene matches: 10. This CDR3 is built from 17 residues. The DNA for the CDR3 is TGTGCCAGCAGTCTCCGGAGGACTAGCGGAACCCAAGAGACCCAGTACTTC. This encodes CASSLRRTSGTQETQYF.

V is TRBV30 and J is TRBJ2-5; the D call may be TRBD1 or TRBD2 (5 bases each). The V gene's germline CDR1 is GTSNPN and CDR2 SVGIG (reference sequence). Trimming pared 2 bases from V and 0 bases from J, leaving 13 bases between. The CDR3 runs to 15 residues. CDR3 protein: CAWSNRGPYQETQYF. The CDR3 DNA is TGTGCCTGGAGTAACCGGGGCCCGTACCAAGAGACCCAGTACTTC.

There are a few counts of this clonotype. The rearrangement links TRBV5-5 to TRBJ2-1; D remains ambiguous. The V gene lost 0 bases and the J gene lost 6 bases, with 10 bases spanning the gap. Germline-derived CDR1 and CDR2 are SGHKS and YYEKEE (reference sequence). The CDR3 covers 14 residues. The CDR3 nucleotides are TGTGCCAGCAGCTTGGCTAGGGTGGGCAATGAGCAGTTCTTC. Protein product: CASSLARVGNEQFF.